Many counts were recorded for the clone carrying this T cell receptor beta chain. Each sample had at least 6 million PBMCs isolated. This entry comes from a study of blood T cells in healthy people across ages. Whole-study context: The template switching approach captured approximately one barcoded beta molecule for every two T cells.

CDR3 length: 16 amino acids. Germline assignment: CDR1 KGHDR and CDR2 SFDVKD. The ends were cut back, 3 bases at V and 1 base at J, with 13 bases in the middle. The use of a sample-barcoded 5' primer and a J-beta primer mix characterized a second PCR of about 7 to 12 cycles. Each cDNA molecule, via a template-switch adaptor with 12 random nucleotides, was tagged. TCRdb re-derived calls from the 5' RACE reads in MiXCR, one entry per CDR3 protein. The sample yields about 650,000 distinct CDR3 sequences, roughly 32% seen once. The gene calls are TRBV24-1 and TRBJ2-3; tentatively, D is TRBD2 (6 bases). This TCR came from a woman older than 75 in good health. Sequences were obtained from blood. CDR3 bases: TGTGCCACCAGTGATCCAAGCGGGCCCCGCACAGATACGCAGTATTTT. The encoded protein is CATSDPSGPRTDTQYF.